A single sample gave rise to the 16 T cell receptor beta chains below, sequenced in a study of cytomegalovirus exposure and HLA in healthy donors. Use of 60 Vbeta and 13 Jbeta primers characterized the PCR. Sequencing used immunoSEQ multiplex PCR; TCRdb keeps in-frame clones, though not all of them. This sample has about 200,000 clones, with 82% found just once. What was sequenced was PBMCs. The receptors here all came from a woman between 50 and 59 years old in good health and CMV-seropositive.

This clone has a handful of counts. The V gene is TRBV5-6, the J gene TRBJ1-5, with D perhaps matching TRBD1 (5 bases). CDR3 length: 15 residues. V gave up 2 bases and J gave up 3 bases, with 12 bases separating them. Germline loops: CDR1 SGHDT, CDR2 YYEEEE. The CDR3 nucleotides read TGTGCCAGCAGCTTAGCCAGGGTGGACAATCAGCCCCAGCATTTT. Protein product: CASSLARVDNQPQHF.

In regard to this clone: A junction end diverges from the germline sequence, so it may reflect a read error. V is TRBV7-7 and J is TRBJ2-5; the match to TRBD2 covers 10 bases. Germline assignment: CDR1 SSHAT and CDR2 FNYEAQ (reference sequence). CDR3 length: 15 amino acids. The CDR3 reads CASSSSAGGAETQYF. CDR3 sequence (DNA): TGTGCTAGCAGCTCATCAGCGGGGGGGGCGGAGACCCAGTACTTC. Filled out from reference TRBV7-7 and TRBJ2-5, the complete variable domain reads GAGVSQSPRYKVTKRGQDVTLRCDPISSHATLYWYQQALGQGPEFLTYFNYEAQPDKSGLPSDRFSAERPEGSISTLTIQRTEQRDSAMYRCASSSSAGGAETQYFGPGTRLLVL.

CDR3 nucleotide sequence: TGTGCCAGCAGCAAAGGGAGAAAACAGGGAGAAGGATATGGCTACACCTTC. Its translation: CASSKGRKQGEGYGYTF. The chain carries TRBV21-1 and TRBJ1-2; TRBD1 is taken as the D call from the table, unchecked against the DNA. TRBV21-1 is a documented pseudogene. The CDR3 is made up of 17 amino acids.

This clone came up once. The V call is TRBV7-9, the J call TRBJ2-1; 10 bases align to TRBD2. Per germline, CDR1 SEHNR and CDR2 FQNEAQ (reference sequence). The V gene end was trimmed by 2 bases and the J gene end by 9 bases; junction bases not matched to a gene: 4. The CDR3 totals 14 residues. The CDR3 nucleotides are TGTGCCAGCAGCTTATGGCTAGCGGGAGCTGAGCAGTTCTTC. Its translation: CASSLWLAGAEQFF.

This chain connects TRBV19 to TRBJ2-7; perhaps TRBD1 as D (6 bases). CDR3 length: 11 amino acids. V lost 5 bases to trimming and J lost 9 bases, with 11 bases between them. Germline assignment: CDR1 LNHDA and CDR2 SQIVND (reference sequence). The CDR3 region has the DNA TGTGCCAGTAGTTCCAGGGGTTGGCAGTACTTC. This encodes CASSSRGWQYF.

The genes are TRBV9 and TRBJ2-5, with 7 nucleotides matching TRBD2. The V and J ends lost 0 bases and 5 bases, in that order; junction bases with no gene match: 22. The CDR3 is 20 amino acids. Germline-derived CDR1 and CDR2 are SGDLS and YYNGEE. This CDR3 reads CASSVATTGRIGGSGETQYF. The CDR3 DNA reads TGTGCCAGCAGCGTAGCTACCACCGGGCGGATCGGGGGGTCTGGTGAGACCCAGTACTTC.

This sequence joins TRBV2 and TRBJ2-3, with D unresolved. CDR3 length: 14 residues. V was shortened by 7 bases and J by 6 bases, with 17 bases between the two germline ends. Germline V gives CDR1 SNHLY, CDR2 FYNNEI. The CDR3 spells CASTFLETEDTQYF. The CDR3 DNA reads TGTGCCAGCACCTTCTTGGAGACGGAGGATACGCAGTATTTT.

The genes are TRBV5-8 and TRBJ1-3; no clear D. Germline V gene data show CDR1 as SGHTS and CDR2 as YDEGEE. The CDR3 is made up of 14 amino acids. Trimming cost V 0 bases and J 4 bases, with 8 bases left between them. The CDR3 sequence is CASSLERRGNTIYF. CDR3 nucleotides: TGTGCCAGCAGCTTGGAGCGGCGGGGAAACACCATATATTTT.

In its sample, this clone was seen once. The rearrangement joins TRBV5-1 to TRBJ2-7; weak D call: TRBD2 (6 bases). Germline assignment: CDR1 SGHRS and CDR2 YFSETQ. The CDR3 has 13 amino acids. V was pared by 4 bases and J by 7 bases, with 15 bases between. CDR3 protein: CASSPSSGREQYF. As DNA, the CDR3 is TGCGCCAGCAGCCCGTCGTCAGGGAGGGAGCAGTACTTC.

The CDR3 nucleotides read TGTGCCAGCACCGTCGACGGGAACCTACGAGAGCAGTACTTC. Translated: CASTVDGNLREQYF. V usage is TRBV6-5 and J usage is TRBJ2-7, with a tentative D call TRBD2 (5 bases). CDR1 is MNHEY and CDR2 is SVGAGI in the germline V gene. V lost 7 bases to trimming and J lost 7 bases, with 20 bases between them. The CDR3 is made up of 14 amino acids.

The genes are TRBV4-3 and TRBJ1-2; 10 bases line up with TRBD1. The CDR3 length is 16 residues. Germline V gene data show CDR1 as LGHNA and CDR2 as YSLEER. After removal of 3 bases from V and 1 base from J, the junction contained 5 bases not matched to a gene. The CDR3: CASSQETGGLNYGYTF. The CDR3 DNA is TGCGCCAGCAGCCAGGAGACAGGGGGCCTTAACTATGGCTACACCTTC.

The chain combines TRBV5-1 with TRBJ1-1; D remains unclear. Between the trimmed V and J ends, which lost 0 bases and 14 bases, there was a span of 17 bases. Per germline, CDR1 SGHRS and CDR2 YFSETQ. CDR3 length equals 13 residues. The CDR3 here is CASSLGEGLGVFF. CDR3 bases: TGCGCCAGCAGCTTGGGGGAGGGCTTAGGTGTATTCTTT.

The chain carries TRBV28 and TRBJ2-5, with 8 bases aligning to TRBD1. Germline V lookup: CDR1 MDHEN, CDR2 SYDVKM. Unmatched junction bases numbered 6, after V lost 5 bases and J lost 7 bases. CDR3 length equals 13 residues. CDR3 sequence: CASSLRQGSTQYF. As DNA, the CDR3 is TGTGCCAGCAGTCTGAGACAGGGGTCGACCCAGTACTTC.

The V and J genes are TRBV6-6 and TRBJ2-7; no clear D gene. Germline V gene lookup returns CDR1 MNHNY and CDR2 SVGAGI (reference sequence). Trimming pared 0 bases from V and 5 bases from J, leaving 5 bases between. CDR3 length: 12 residues. CDR3 nucleotides: TGTGCCAGCAGTTACTCCTCGGACGAGCAGTACTTC. Protein product: CASSYSSDEQYF.

This sequence joins TRBV27 and TRBJ2-3; D possibly corresponds to TRBD1 (5 bases). The CDR3 sequence is 15 residues long. Germline loops: CDR1 MNHEY, CDR2 SMNVEV (reference sequence). Trimming pared 2 bases from V and 4 bases from J, leaving 13 bases between. CDR3 region: CASSLLGLGPDTQYF. The CDR3 nucleotides are TGTGCCAGCAGTTTACTGGGGTTGGGGCCAGATACGCAGTATTTT.

This chain joins TRBV10-3 and TRBJ2-7, with TRBD1 identical over 9 bases. The germline V gene has CDR1 ENHRY and CDR2 SYGVKD. The CDR3 has 16 amino acids. Trimming cost V 0 bases and J 5 bases; bases outside gene matches: 8. CDR3 loop: CAISESGQGVTHEQYF. CDR3 in DNA: TGTGCCATCAGTGAGTCGGGACAGGGAGTGACACACGAGCAGTACTTC.